This note documents a single T cell receptor beta chain sequence. These data originate in a study of identifying expanded T cells in peripheral blood. Profiling relied on immunoSEQ multiplex PCR, and the TCRdb table lists in-frame clones only, not all of them. The table lists roughly 63,000 clones, over 75% of them singletons. V gave up 4 bases and J gave up 2 bases, with 9 bases separating them. From germline, CDR1 is SQVTM and CDR2 ANQGSEA. The CDR3 is 13 amino acids. No infections or other immune events were documented during collection. The chain couples TRBV29-1 to TRBJ1-3, with D possibly being TRBD1 (6 bases). The TCR comes from a person aged 18 to 70 in good health. Specimen: blood. The CDR3 nucleotides read TGCAGCGTTGGGAAGGGGGCTGGAAACACCATATATTTT. Amino acids: CSVGKGAGNTIYF.